The entry below describes one T cell receptor beta chain. The protocol was immunoSEQ multiplex PCR, while the TCRdb copy is restricted to in-frame clones and leaves out a portion. This table has roughly 200,000 clones, 80% to 90% appearing once. Germline V CDR1 and CDR2: MDHEN, SYDVKM. Trimming removed 7 bases at V and 3 bases at J, with 12 bases between. CDR3 length equals 13 residues. These data are taken from a study of blood T cell repertoires in COVID-19. Study-level information: Donors in the United States, Italy and Spain gave samples during acute or convalescent COVID-19. Sample material is recorded as cDNA or gDNA derived from T cells, B-cell-depleted T cells, or PBMCs.

The rearrangement links TRBV28 to TRBJ1-2; possible D gene TRBD1, 6 bases. The clonotype originates from a woman between 40 and 55 years old with acute COVID-19. Sequenced material: PBMCs or T cells enriched from blood (not recorded which). CDR3 nucleotides: TGTGCCAGCAAATCACAGGGCTACTATGGCTACACCTTC. It yields the protein CASKSQGYYGYTF.